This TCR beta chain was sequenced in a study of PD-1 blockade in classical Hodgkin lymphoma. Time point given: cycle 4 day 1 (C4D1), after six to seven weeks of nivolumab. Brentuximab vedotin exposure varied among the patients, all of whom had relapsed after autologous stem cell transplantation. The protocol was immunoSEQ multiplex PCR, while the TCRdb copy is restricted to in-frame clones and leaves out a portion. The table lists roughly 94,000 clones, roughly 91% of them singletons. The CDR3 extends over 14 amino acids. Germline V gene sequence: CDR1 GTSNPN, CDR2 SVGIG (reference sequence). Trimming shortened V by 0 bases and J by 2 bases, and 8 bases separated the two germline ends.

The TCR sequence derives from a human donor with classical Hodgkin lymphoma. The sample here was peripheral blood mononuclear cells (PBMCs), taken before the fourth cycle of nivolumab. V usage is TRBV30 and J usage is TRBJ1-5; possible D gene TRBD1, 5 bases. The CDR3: CAWSVGAGNQPQHF. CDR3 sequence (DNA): TGTGCCTGGAGTGTAGGGGCGGGCAATCAGCCCCAGCATTTT.